A selection of T cell receptor beta chains follows, all from one sample in a study of CD8+CD57+ T cells in acquired aplastic anemia. TCRdb re-called the reads through MiXCR, storing one row per CDR3 protein. Here the sample spans about 40,000 distinct CDR3 sequences, approximately 57% being singletons. The sequenced sample was sorted CD4+, CD8+, or CD8+CD57+ T cells (not recorded which) from PBMCs. The receptor source for this set is a human donor with aplastic anemia. Each CDR3 is given with its conserved first and last residue. The order of the fields is V gene, J gene, clone size, D gene, CDR3 protein, CDR3 DNA. A D gene is named only where the DNA matches it firmly. Rows give clone size only sometimes, using once, few, many, or a class for an expanded clone.

v_gene: TRBV9; j_gene: TRBJ1-2; abundance: once; d_gene: TRBD1; CDR3aa: CASNDRGGYGYTF; CDR3nt: TGTGCCAGCAACGACAGGGGCGGCTATGGCTACACCTTC
v_gene: TRBV6-1; j_gene: TRBJ1-2; abundance: NA; d_gene: TRBD1; CDR3aa: CALGTGAEGYGYTF; CDR3nt: TGTGCCCTAGGGACAGGGGCCGAGGGCTATGGCTACACCTTC
v_gene: TRBV19; j_gene: TRBJ1-2; abundance: NA; d_gene: NA; CDR3aa: CASRPPPGLEGYTF; CDR3nt: TGTGCCAGTAGACCCCCTCCAGGCCTAGAGGGCTACACCTTC
v_gene: TRBV6-6; j_gene: TRBJ2-5; abundance: many; d_gene: TRBD1; CDR3aa: CASSSLDRGLETQYF; CDR3nt: TGTGCCAGCAGTTCTCTTGACAGGGGGCTCGAGACCCAGTACTTC
v_gene: TRBV2; j_gene: TRBJ1-5; abundance: few; d_gene: NA; CDR3aa: CASGEYSNQPQHF; CDR3nt: TGTGCCAGCGGGGAGTATAGCAATCAGCCCCAGCATTTT
v_gene: TRBV11-2; j_gene: TRBJ1-1; abundance: NA; d_gene: NA; CDR3aa: CASSFPPTRVLAGAFF; CDR3nt: TGTGCCAGCAGCTTTCCCCCTACCAGGGTGTTGGCTGGAGCTTTCTTT
v_gene: TRBV10-3; j_gene: TRBJ2-3; abundance: few; d_gene: NA; CDR3aa: CAISTGIDTQYF; CDR3nt: TGTGCCATCAGCACGGGGATCGATACGCAGTATTTT
v_gene: TRBV20-1; j_gene: TRBJ1-2; abundance: NA; d_gene: TRBD1; CDR3aa: CSAPGTGGRVGGYTF; CDR3nt: TGCAGTGCCCCCGGGACAGGGGGCCGAGTTGGTGGCTACACCTTC
v_gene: TRBV2; j_gene: TRBJ2-1; abundance: NA; d_gene: NA; CDR3aa: CASSEGGAYNEQFF; CDR3nt: TGTGCCAGCAGTGAAGGGGGGGCCTACAATGAGCAGTTCTTC
v_gene: TRBV15; j_gene: TRBJ2-5; abundance: NA; d_gene: NA; CDR3aa: CATSRDHGGQETQYF; CDR3nt: TGTGCCACCAGCAGAGATCATGGGGGCCAAGAGACCCAGTACTTC
v_gene: TRBV19; j_gene: TRBJ1-2; abundance: many; d_gene: NA; CDR3aa: CASTPVGSNYGYTF; CDR3nt: TGTGCCAGTACCCCAGTTGGGTCTAACTATGGCTACACCTTC
v_gene: TRBV11-2; j_gene: TRBJ1-3; abundance: NA; d_gene: NA; CDR3aa: CASSLGDSPLYF; CDR3nt: TGTGCCAGCAGCTTAGGTGACAGTCCGTTGTATTTT
v_gene: TRBV28; j_gene: TRBJ2-3; abundance: many; d_gene: NA; CDR3aa: CASSSVESTDTQYF; CDR3nt: TGTGCCAGCAGCTCGGTGGAGAGCACAGATACGCAGTATTTT
v_gene: TRBV24-1; j_gene: TRBJ2-7; abundance: NA; d_gene: NA; CDR3aa: CATSESRDVGEQYF; CDR3nt: TGTGCCACCAGTGAATCGCGGGACGTCGGCGAGCAGTACTTC
v_gene: TRBV7-2; j_gene: TRBJ2-7; abundance: NA; d_gene: NA; CDR3aa: CASSRSHIAYEQYF; CDR3nt: TGTGCCAGCAGCAGATCACATATAGCCTACGAGCAGTACTTC
v_gene: TRBV2; j_gene: TRBJ1-4; abundance: NA; d_gene: NA; CDR3aa: CASNKGGKLFF; CDR3nt: TGTGCCAGCAATAAGGGGGGAAAACTGTTTTTT
v_gene: TRBV7-9; j_gene: TRBJ2-5; abundance: many; d_gene: NA; CDR3aa: CASSFGGRTQYF; CDR3nt: TGTGCCAGCAGTTTCGGGGGACGGACCCAGTACTTC
v_gene: TRBV6-4; j_gene: TRBJ2-2; abundance: NA; d_gene: TRBD2; CDR3aa: CASSQNSGGAPGELFF; CDR3nt: TGTGCCAGCAGTCAAAACAGCGGGGGGGCCCCCGGGGAGCTGTTTTTT
v_gene: TRBV25-1; j_gene: TRBJ2-7; abundance: NA; d_gene: NA; CDR3aa: CASSISSGIGDEQYF; CDR3nt: TGTGCCAGTAGTATTTCTTCAGGGATTGGCGACGAGCAGTACTTC
v_gene: TRBV4-3; j_gene: TRBJ1-2; abundance: NA; d_gene: TRBD1; CDR3aa: CASSQEGDRTYGYTF; CDR3nt: TGCGCCAGCAGCCAAGAAGGGGACAGGACCTATGGCTACACCTTC
v_gene: TRBV29-1; j_gene: TRBJ2-7; abundance: NA; d_gene: NA; CDR3aa: CSVVPSATGYEQYF; CDR3nt: TGCAGCGTTGTACCCTCGGCTACTGGATACGAGCAGTACTTC
v_gene: TRBV20-1; j_gene: TRBJ2-7; abundance: NA; d_gene: TRBD2; CDR3aa: CSAFVAGRAYEQYF; CDR3nt: TGCAGTGCTTTCGTAGCGGGGAGAGCCTACGAGCAGTACTTC
v_gene: TRBV2; j_gene: TRBJ2-7; abundance: NA; d_gene: TRBD1; CDR3aa: CASAPGQFDEQYF; CDR3nt: TGTGCCAGCGCTCCGGGACAGTTCGACGAGCAGTACTTC
v_gene: TRBV20-1; j_gene: TRBJ1-4; abundance: NA; d_gene: NA; CDR3aa: CSASGGLDEKLFF; CDR3nt: TGCAGTGCCAGCGGGGGATTGGATGAAAAACTGTTTTTT
v_gene: TRBV2; j_gene: TRBJ1-2; abundance: once; d_gene: NA; CDR3aa: CASTRTVSYGYTF; CDR3nt: TGTGCCAGCACCAGGACAGTGAGCTATGGCTACACCTTC
v_gene: TRBV5-1; j_gene: TRBJ2-7; abundance: NA; d_gene: TRBD2; CDR3aa: CASSLGACDGGACEQYF; CDR3nt: TGCGCCAGCAGCTTGGGTGCTTGTGACGGGGGGGCGTGCGAGCAGTACTTC
v_gene: TRBV9; j_gene: TRBJ1-5; abundance: NA; d_gene: NA; CDR3aa: CASSPTELWQPQHF; CDR3nt: TGTGCCAGCAGCCCGACAGAATTGTGGCAGCCCCAGCATTTT
v_gene: TRBV6-7; j_gene: TRBJ2-5; abundance: many; d_gene: TRBD2; CDR3aa: CASSYAGGETQYF; CDR3nt: TGTGCCAGCAGTTACGCGGGGGGGGAGACCCAGTACTTC
v_gene: TRBV25-1; j_gene: TRBJ1-3; abundance: NA; d_gene: NA; CDR3aa: CASSADVRGIGNTIYF; CDR3nt: TGTGCCAGCAGTGCTGATGTCCGGGGCATTGGAAACACCATATATTTT
v_gene: TRBV10-2; j_gene: TRBJ1-6; abundance: NA; d_gene: NA; CDR3aa: CASSNIDSYNSPLHF; CDR3nt: TGCGCCAGCAGCAACATAGACTCCTATAATTCACCCCTCCACTTT
v_gene: TRBV20-1; j_gene: TRBJ2-2; abundance: many; d_gene: NA; CDR3aa: CSASGGRGGELFF; CDR3nt: TGCAGTGCTAGCGGGGGCCGCGGCGGGGAGCTGTTTTTT
v_gene: TRBV25-1; j_gene: TRBJ2-5; abundance: NA; d_gene: TRBD2; CDR3aa: CASSGRGLAEQETQYF; CDR3nt: TGTGCCAGCAGTGGGCGGGGACTAGCGGAACAAGAGACCCAGTACTTC
v_gene: TRBV7-9; j_gene: TRBJ2-7; abundance: many; d_gene: NA; CDR3aa: CASSLDSSYEQYF; CDR3nt: TGTGCCAGCAGCTTAGACAGCTCCTACGAGCAGTACTTC
v_gene: TRBV24-1; j_gene: TRBJ2-1; abundance: NA; d_gene: NA; CDR3aa: CATSGWTGTSYEQFF; CDR3nt: TGTGCCACCAGTGGTTGGACAGGGACTAGTTATGAGCAGTTCTTC
v_gene: TRBV2; j_gene: TRBJ2-7; abundance: NA; d_gene: TRBD1; CDR3aa: CAASNPGQGAYYEQYF; CDR3nt: TGTGCCGCCTCCAACCCGGGACAGGGGGCTTACTACGAGCAGTACTTC
v_gene: TRBV2; j_gene: TRBJ1-2; abundance: NA; d_gene: NA; CDR3aa: CASSEKDGYTF; CDR3nt: TGTGCCAGCAGTGAAAAGGATGGCTACACCTTC
v_gene: TRBV24-1; j_gene: TRBJ2-5; abundance: few; d_gene: NA; CDR3aa: CATSGRSQQETQYF; CDR3nt: TGTGCCACCAGTGGGAGGAGCCAGCAAGAGACCCAGTACTTC
v_gene: TRBV7-9; j_gene: TRBJ1-1; abundance: NA; d_gene: NA; CDR3aa: CASSLVPNTEAFF; CDR3nt: TGTGCCAGCAGCTTAGTCCCGAACACTGAAGCTTTCTTT